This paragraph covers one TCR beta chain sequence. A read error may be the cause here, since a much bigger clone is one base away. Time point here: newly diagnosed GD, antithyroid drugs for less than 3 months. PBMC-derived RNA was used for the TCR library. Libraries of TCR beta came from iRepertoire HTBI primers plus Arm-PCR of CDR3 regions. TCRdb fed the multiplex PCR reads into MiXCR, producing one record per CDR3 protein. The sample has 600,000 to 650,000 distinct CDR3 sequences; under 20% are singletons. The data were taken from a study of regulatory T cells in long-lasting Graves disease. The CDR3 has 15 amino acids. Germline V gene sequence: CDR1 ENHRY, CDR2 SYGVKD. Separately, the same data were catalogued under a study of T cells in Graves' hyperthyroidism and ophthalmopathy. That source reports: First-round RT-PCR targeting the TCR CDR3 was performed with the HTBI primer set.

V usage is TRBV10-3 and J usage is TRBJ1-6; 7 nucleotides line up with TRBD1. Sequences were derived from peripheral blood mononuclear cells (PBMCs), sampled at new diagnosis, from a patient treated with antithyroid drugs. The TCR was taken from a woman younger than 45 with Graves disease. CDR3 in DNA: TGTGCCATCGGTGATTCCGGGACAGTCAATTCACCCCTCCACTTT. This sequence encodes CAIGDSGTVNSPLHF.